A single sample gave rise to the 29 T cell receptor beta chains below, sequenced in a study of cytomegalovirus exposure and HLA in healthy donors. Primers: 60 Vbeta forward and 13 Jbeta reverse. Sequencing was performed with immunoSEQ multiplex PCR; in TCRdb, only in-frame clones are kept and a portion is missing. This sample has under 150,000 clones, with 70% to 75% found just once. Sequencing used PBMCs. The receptors were gathered from a human donor in good health.

This chain connects TRBV29-1 to TRBJ2-7; the D gene is possibly TRBD2 (6 bases). The length of the CDR3 is 13 residues. Trimming pared 0 bases from V and 4 bases from J, leaving 10 bases between. Germline values: CDR1 SQVTM, CDR2 ANQGSEA. The CDR3, as DNA: TGCAGCGTTGAAGAGGGCGCGGGATACGAGCAGTACTTC. Protein product: CSVEEGAGYEQYF.

This clone was detected only once. The rearrangement joins TRBV7-9 to TRBJ2-3; 7 nucleotides line up with TRBD2. The germline gives CDR1 SEHNR, CDR2 FQNEAQ (reference sequence). The CDR3 runs 16 residues. J lost 2 bases, V lost 5 bases, and 10 bases had no gene match. CDR3 sequence reads: CASSALVSGFTDTQYF. CDR3 in DNA: TGTGCCAGCAGCGCGCTGGTTAGCGGGTTCACAGATACGCAGTATTTT.

V usage is TRBV18 and J usage is TRBJ2-7; 7 bases are a match to TRBD1. The CDR3 is made up of 14 amino acids. V gave up 3 bases and J gave up 1 base; unmatched junction bases: 3. The V gene's germline CDR1 is KGHSH and CDR2 LQKENI. In nucleotides, the CDR3 is TGTGCCAGCTCACCGGGGACAGAGTCCTACGAGCAGTACTTC. Encoded protein: CASSPGTESYEQYF.

As DNA, the CDR3 is TGTGCCAGCTCATTCCTAGCCTACGAGCAGTACTTC. This encodes CASSFLAYEQYF. The chain joins TRBV18 to TRBJ2-7; D gene ambiguous. CDR1 and CDR2 (germline): KGHSH, LQKENI. Trimming pared 5 bases from V and 2 bases from J, leaving 7 bases between. The CDR3 contains 12 residues.

The rearrangement links TRBV6-5 to TRBJ2-7; 13 nucleotides line up with TRBD2. The germline CDR1 and CDR2 sequences are MNHEY and SVGAGI. This CDR3 comprises 15 residues. The ends lost 4 bases at V and 5 bases at J; junction bases unmatched: 5. The CDR3 DNA is TGTGCCAGCAGTTCACTAGCGGGGGGGCCGGACGAGCAGTACTTC. This translates into CASSSLAGGPDEQYF.

The rearrangement joins TRBV6-1 to TRBJ1-5; no clear D. The V and J ends lost 8 bases and 7 bases respectively, with 12 bases between them. This CDR3 spans 12 amino acids. Germline CDR1 MNHNS, CDR2 SASEGT. The CDR3 loop reads CASVEGDQPQHF. In DNA form, the CDR3 reads TGTGCCAGCGTAGAGGGCGACCAGCCCCAGCATTTT.

The chain is built from TRBV28 and TRBJ1-2; D gene ambiguous. CDR1 and CDR2 (germline): MDHEN, SYDVKM. Trimming removed 6 bases at V and 8 bases at J, with 7 bases between. This CDR3 has 10 residues. The CDR3 is CASSSRGYTF. The DNA for the CDR3 is TGTGCCAGCAGCTCGAGAGGCTACACCTTC.

The rearrangement joins TRBV10-3 to TRBJ1-1, with TRBD1 matching 8 bases. V dropped 2 bases and J dropped 5; count of bases not matched to a gene: 4. The V gene's germline CDR1 is ENHRY and CDR2 SYGVKD. This CDR3 has 14 amino acids. The CDR3, as DNA: TGTGCCATCAGTGAGGTCACAGGGGGTACTGAAGCTTTCTTT. Amino acid sequence: CAISEVTGGTEAFF.

CDR3 bases: TGTGCCAGCACAAAGGTTGCGGGGGCGGGAGGCTACACCTTC. Translating it yields CASTKVAGAGGYTF. The chain recombines TRBV27 with TRBJ1-2; TRBD1 is a possible D gene (6 bases). CDR1 MNHEY and CDR2 SMNVEV come from the germline V gene (reference sequence). CDR3 size: 14 residues. V was trimmed by 7 bases and J by 8 bases, leaving 20 bases between them.

The chain recombines TRBV29-1 with TRBJ2-1; 9 bases are a match to TRBD1. This CDR3 has 12 amino acids. With 8 bases clipped from V and 6 bases from J, the junction kept 5 bases outside the gene matches. Germline V CDR1 and CDR2: SQVTM, ANQGSEA. The CDR3 DNA sequence: TGCAGCACAGGGGGCCTCGGCAATGAGCAGTTCTTC. Protein sequence: CSTGGLGNEQFF.

The chain uses TRBV14 and TRBJ2-7, with TRBD2 matching 11 bases. The CDR3 length is 16 residues. The V and J ends lost 4 bases and 3 bases, in that order; junction bases with no gene match: 8. CDR1 is SGHDN, CDR2 FVKESK, per germline. The CDR3 DNA is TGTGCCAGCAGCCGGGGTACCGGGACTAGCGGCTACGAGCAGTACTTC. It codes for CASSRGTGTSGYEQYF.

This clone was counted a few times. The chain has TRBV7-2 and TRBJ2-3; TRBD2 might be the D (6 bases). Trimming took 6 bases from V and 4 from J, leaving 17 bases between them. Per germline, CDR1 SGHTA and CDR2 FQGNSA. This CDR3 has 15 residues. The CDR3 sequence: CASSILAISPDTQYF. In DNA, the CDR3 is TGTGCCAGCAGTATACTAGCTATTTCGCCAGATACGCAGTATTTT.

V is TRBV7-8 and J is TRBJ1-5; D is unclear. Trimming pared 1 base from V and 0 bases from J, leaving 13 bases between. CDR3 length equals 17 residues. Germline lookup yields CDR1 SGHVS and CDR2 FQNEAQ. The chain's CDR3 is CASSLVTGIYSNQPQHF. CDR3 DNA sequence: TGTGCCAGCAGCTTAGTAACGGGGATTTATAGCAATCAGCCCCAGCATTTT.

This chain connects TRBV5-3 to TRBJ2-1; the D gene is possibly TRBD1 (6 bases). TRBV5-3 is an ORF for which the function is uncertain. This CDR3 has 14 amino acids. V lost 2 bases and J lost 5, with 11 bases in between. CDR3 DNA: TGTGCCAGAAGCTTTAGACAGGCACACAATGAGCAGTTCTTC. It specifies CARSFRQAHNEQFF.

The J gene is TRBJ2-3, the V gene TRBV6-1; 12 bases match TRBD2. Trimming at V came to 3 bases and at J to 3 bases, leaving 4 bases not matched to a gene. This CDR3 contains 16 residues. Germline V gene lookup returns CDR1 MNHNS and CDR2 SASEGT. CDR3 in DNA: TGTGCCAGCAGTGAGACTAGCGGGAGTAAGACAGATACGCAGTATTTT. As protein: CASSETSGSKTDTQYF.

The sample holds one count of this clone. V usage is TRBV10-2 and J usage is TRBJ2-7; 12 nucleotides align to TRBD2. CDR1 is WSHSY, CDR2 SAAADI, per germline. V lost 6 bases and J lost 4; bases outside the gene matches: 1. This CDR3 has 13 residues. For the CDR3, the DNA is TGCGCCAGCAGGACTAGCGGGGGATACGAGCAGTACTTC. Its translation is CASRTSGGYEQYF.

The V call is TRBV15, the J call TRBJ2-2, with D possibly TRBD1 on 5 matching bases. Germline loops: CDR1 LNHNV, CDR2 YYDKDF (reference sequence). Deletions cut 5 bases from V and 9 bases from J, with 10 bases between. The CDR3 is made up of 12 amino acids. The CDR3 loop reads CATSFPGWELFF. Here the CDR3 DNA reads TGTGCCACCAGCTTCCCAGGGTGGGAGCTGTTTTTT. The complete variable domain, with remaining parts taken from reference TRBV15 and TRBJ2-2, reads DAMVIQNPRYQVTQFGKPVTLSCSQTLNHNVMYWYQQKSSQAPKLLFHYYDKDFNNEADTPDNFQSRRPNTSFCFLDIRSPGLGDTAMYLCATSFPGWELFFGEGSRLTVL.

This chain joins TRBV5-6 and TRBJ2-5; 8 bases fit TRBD2. CDR1 and CDR2 from the germline V gene are SGHDT and YYEEEE. V lost 9 bases and J lost 7; bases outside the gene matches: 14. The CDR3 contains 14 residues. CDR3 nucleotides: TGTGCCACCCGGGAGGGGGGGCATTTAGGGACCCAGTACTTC. Protein sequence: CATREGGHLGTQYF.

This chain joins TRBV27 and TRBJ1-5; 7 nucleotides line up with TRBD1. CDR1 is MNHEY and CDR2 is SMNVEV in the germline V gene (reference sequence). This CDR3 spans 14 amino acids. V trimming: 2 bases; J trimming: 7 bases; junction bases outside the gene matches: 5. The CDR3 sequence is CASSLEGGGQPQHF. Written as DNA, the CDR3 is TGTGCCAGCAGTTTAGAAGGGGGCGGACAGCCCCAGCATTTT.

This clone was observed a few times. The J gene is TRBJ2-3, the V gene TRBV19; 7 bases fit TRBD1. The CDR3 totals 17 residues. V was clipped by 3 bases and J by 5 bases; unmatched bases: 14. The germline gives CDR1 LNHDA, CDR2 SQIVND (reference sequence). The CDR3, as DNA: TGTGCCAGTAGTATCATGGTCGGGCAGGGGGAGCGAGATACGCAGTATTTT. This encodes CASSIMVGQGERDTQYF.

The chain joins TRBV2 to TRBJ1-2, with 8 bases aligning to TRBD1. CDR3 size: 15 residues. Losses at the gene ends were 3 bases for V and 4 bases for J; bases not matched to a gene: 7. CDR1 is SNHLY and CDR2 is FYNNEI in the germline V gene. The CDR3 DNA is TGTGCCAGCAGTGATACAGGGGGTTCTGGCTATGGCTACACCTTC. As protein: CASSDTGGSGYGYTF.

Only a few counts were recorded for this clone. This sequence joins TRBV30 and TRBJ1-5, with D possibly matching TRBD1 (5 bases). The CDR3 is made up of 15 amino acids. The germline CDR1 and CDR2 sequences are GTSNPN and SVGIG (reference sequence). Trimming shortened V by 3 bases and J by 0 bases, and 12 bases separated the two germline ends. Here the CDR3 DNA reads TGTGCCTGGAGCTCAGGGCCCTATAGCAATCAGCCCCAGCATTTT. It specifies CAWSSGPYSNQPQHF. The full variable domain, with the rest looked up from reference TRBV30 and TRBJ1-5, is SQTIHQWPATLVQPVGSPLSLECTVEGTSNPNLYWYRQAAGRGLQLLFYSVGIGQISSEVPQNLSASRPQDRQFILSSKKLLLSDSGFYLCAWSSGPYSNQPQHFGDGTRLSIL.

The rearrangement uses TRBV28 and TRBJ2-7; no definite D call. CDR3 length equals 12 residues. V lost 6 bases and J 3 bases, leaving 9 bases between the germline ends. Per the germline V gene, CDR1 is MDHEN and CDR2 is SYDVKM. Here the CDR3 reads CASSLANYEQYF. CDR3 in DNA: TGTGCCAGCAGCTTGGCCAACTACGAGCAGTACTTC.

V gene TRBV5-4 combines with J gene TRBJ2-6; D remains unclear. CDR3 length: 16 amino acids. The V end lost 0 bases, the J end lost 0 bases, and 7 bases lay between the germline ends. CDR1 SGHNT and CDR2 YYREEE come from the germline V gene (reference sequence). CDR3 nucleotide sequence: TGTGCCAGCAGCTTGGCGTCTAGCTCTGGGGCCAACGTCCTGACTTTC. Amino acid sequence: CASSLASSSGANVLTF.

The rearrangement joins TRBV2 to TRBJ2-2; no firm D call. Trimming pared 5 bases from V and 7 bases from J, leaving 11 bases between. The CDR3 contains 13 residues. The germline V gene encodes CDR1 SNHLY and CDR2 FYNNEI. The CDR3 reads CASSTDRGGELFF. The CDR3 bases are TGTGCCAGCAGTACCGACCGCGGCGGGGAGCTGTTTTTT.

V usage is TRBV6-6 and J usage is TRBJ2-1; 14 bases align to TRBD2. The V and J ends lost 8 bases and 9 bases, in that order; junction bases with no gene match: 12. Germline assignment: CDR1 MNHNY and CDR2 SVGAGI (reference sequence). The CDR3 spans 16 residues. The CDR3 DNA reads TGTGCCAGCGGTCTCATGACTAGCGGGGGGGCCGGTGAGCAGTTCTTC. Amino acids: CASGLMTSGGAGEQFF.

J is TRBJ1-5 and V is TRBV6-1; D might be TRBD1 (6 bases). The germline V gene has CDR1 MNHNS and CDR2 SASEGT. Between the trimmed V and J ends, which lost 6 bases and 6 bases, there was a span of 9 bases. The CDR3 spans 12 residues. DNA for the CDR3: TGTGCCAGCAGGGACAGTATTCAGCCCCAGCATTTT. Translation gives CASRDSIQPQHF.

This chain joins TRBV10-1 and TRBJ2-5; D not resolved. The end of the DNA aligns better with TRBJ2-7, so the J call may be wrong. Germline lookup yields CDR1 WNHNN and CDR2 SYGVQD (reference sequence). This CDR3 comprises 14 residues. The CDR3 coding sequence is TGCGCCAGCAGTGGACGCACCAGCCGACACGAGCAGTACTTC. It codes for CASSGRTSRHEQYF.

This chain links TRBV2 with TRBJ1-1; the D gene is possibly TRBD1 (6 bases). Trimming left V 7 bases short and J 1 base short, with 10 bases between. The CDR3 is made up of 13 amino acids. CDR1 is SNHLY, CDR2 FYNNEI, per germline. The CDR3 sequence is CASTEDRNTEAFF. CDR3 in DNA: TGTGCCAGCACTGAGGACAGGAACACTGAAGCTTTCTTT.